Listed here are 24 T cell receptor beta chains from one sample, sequenced in a study of regulatory T cells in long-lasting Graves disease (dated by TCRdb to 2020 to 2023). This specimen's time point label, per the study, means: newly diagnosed GD, antithyroid drugs for less than 3 months. For both TCR sequencing and RNA sequencing, RNA was extracted from PBMCs using TRIzol. Libraries were constructed by multiplex PCR. Sequencing was performed on an Illumina HiSeq 4000. TCR beta libraries were built with iRepertoire HTBI primers and Arm-PCR amplification of CDR3 regions. TCRdb trimmed the raw reads at Q25, called clones with MiXCR and kept productive beta chains. Merged by CDR3 protein, the rows form single entries marked with the most common genes and DNA. Present in this sample are about 440,000 distinct CDR3 sequences, 16% of which were seen just once. The ten largest make up about 23% of the sample.

The same sample was also studied in work on T cells in Graves' hyperthyroidism and ophthalmopathy.

Sequenced material: peripheral blood mononuclear cells (PBMCs), taken at new diagnosis, from a patient treated with antithyroid drugs. The receptors were sampled from a woman between 18 and 29 years old with Graves disease. Donor details come from another sample of the same person, matched by shared clones.

This clonotype was seen a single time. This sequence may be a read error, since a much larger clone differs from it by one base. The V and J genes are TRBV20-1 and TRBJ2-1, with TRBD2 identical over 9 bases. This CDR3 spans 14 amino acids. The germline V gene has CDR1 DFQATT and CDR2 SNEGSKA (reference sequence). The CDR3 nucleotides are TGCAGTGCTAGAGGGCTAGCGGGATACAAGGAGCAGTTCTTC. This codes for CSARGLAGYKEQFF.

This clonotype showed up many times. This chain links TRBV6-1 with TRBJ2-7; D is uncertain. CDR1 is MNHNS and CDR2 is SASEGT in the germline V gene. Trimming took off 5 bases at V and 0 bases at J, with 8 bases between the two ends. This CDR3 is built from 13 residues. The CDR3 nucleotides are TGTGCCAGCAGTCGAGACATCTCCTACGAGCAGTACTTC. Its protein product is CASSRDISYEQYF.

The rearrangement links TRBV5-6 to TRBJ2-1; maybe TRBD2 (6 bases). The CDR3 extends over 12 amino acids. V was pared by 2 bases and J by 9 bases, with 9 bases between. Germline V CDR1 and CDR2: SGHDT, YYEEEE. The CDR3 DNA reads as TGTGCCAGCAGCTTCCTTAGCGGTGAGCAGTTCTTC. Translating gives CASSFLSGEQFF.

This clonotype occurred many times. This chain joins TRBV6-5 and TRBJ2-5; D is ambiguous. CDR3 length equals 13 residues. Per the germline V gene, CDR1 is MNHEY and CDR2 is SVGAGI. Deletions cut 0 bases from V and 4 bases from J, with 6 bases between. The chain's CDR3 is CASSYSMRETQYF. Written as DNA, the CDR3 is TGTGCCAGCAGTTACTCAATGAGAGAGACCCAGTACTTC.

As regards this clonotype: A much larger clone is a single base away; this may be a read error. This chain joins TRBV20-1 and TRBJ2-3; D gene unclear. Germline CDR1 reads DFQATT; CDR2 reads SNEGSKA (reference sequence). This CDR3 contains 13 residues. The V gene lost 6 bases and the J gene lost 6 bases, with 16 bases spanning the gap. CDR3 sequence reads: CSAQGPLADTQYF. Written as DNA, the CDR3 is TGCAGTGCCCAAGGACCTCTCGCTGATACGCAGTATTTT.

J is TRBJ2-5 and V is TRBV7-3; 7 bases are shared with TRBD1. Germline trimming cut 5 bases from V and 2 bases from J; bases unmatched to any gene: 11. The CDR3 runs to 16 residues. Germline-derived CDR1 and CDR2 are SGHTA and FQGTGA. The CDR3 here is CASSLTGAQPQETQYF. The CDR3 coding sequence is TGTGCCAGCAGCCTCACAGGGGCCCAGCCTCAAGAGACCCAGTACTTC.

J is TRBJ2-7 and V is TRBV6-2 or TRBV6-3, with no clear D. The CDR3 sequence is 13 residues long. Germline CDR1 MNHEY, CDR2 SVGEGT. V was shortened by 2 bases and J by 4 bases, with 9 bases between the two germline ends. The CDR3 coding sequence is TGTGCCAGCAGTTACATAGTGGGGTACGAGCAGTACTTC. Protein sequence: CASSYIVGYEQYF.

J is TRBJ1-2 and V is TRBV10-1, with D possibly being TRBD1 (5 bases). Per the germline V gene, CDR1 is WNHNN and CDR2 is SYGVQD (reference sequence). The CDR3 sequence is 13 residues long. Between the trimmed V and J ends, which lost 11 bases and 4 bases, there was a span of 17 bases. The CDR3 sequence: CAYRGGFLYGYTF. CDR3 DNA: TGCGCCTATCGGGGCGGCTTCCTCTATGGCTACACCTTC.

The V call is TRBV11-2, the J call TRBJ2-3, with 13 bases that match TRBD2. The V and J ends lost 4 bases and 2 bases, in that order; junction bases with no gene match: 6. The CDR3 covers 17 residues. Germline values: CDR1 SGHAT, CDR2 FQNNGV. In DNA, the CDR3 is TGTGCCAGCAGCTCGGGACTAGCGGGAACCCCCACAGATACGCAGTATTTT. Translation: CASSSGLAGTPTDTQYF.

This clonotype was picked up many times. The chain carries TRBV5-1 and TRBJ2-3, with a tentative D call TRBD1 (6 bases). CDR3 size: 15 residues. V gave up 0 bases and J gave up 6 bases, with 14 bases separating them. Germline assignment: CDR1 SGHRS and CDR2 YFSETQ. The CDR3: CASSLAGTGWDTQYF. The CDR3 region has the DNA TGCGCCAGCAGCTTGGCGGGAACAGGGTGGGATACGCAGTATTTT.

There are a few counts of this clonotype. V and J are TRBV4-1 and TRBJ2-2; TRBD2 agrees at 7 bases. Per germline, CDR1 MGHRA and CDR2 YSYEKL. The CDR3 has 19 residues. The J segment lost 5 bases and the V segment lost 5 bases, leaving 20 bases of the junction unmatched. This chain's CDR3 is CASSMAGGGMGRWTGELFF. CDR3 sequence (DNA): TGCGCCAGCAGCATGGCCGGCGGGGGAATGGGGCGTTGGACCGGGGAGCTGTTTTTT.

V and J are TRBV27 and TRBJ2-1; 7 nucleotides match TRBD2. This CDR3 spans 14 amino acids. Germline CDR1 MNHEY, CDR2 SMNVEV (reference sequence). V lost 4 bases and J lost 8; bases outside the gene matches: 8. CDR3 sequence (DNA): TGTGCCAGCAGTTCCAGGGAGGGCCCCGATGAGCAGTTCTTC. Translation: CASSSREGPDEQFF.

This clonotype appeared many times. This rearrangement joins TRBV7-8 to TRBJ2-3; D is unresolved. Per germline, CDR1 SGHVS and CDR2 FQNEAQ. The V and J ends lost 4 bases and 2 bases respectively, with 7 bases between them. This CDR3 has 13 residues. The CDR3 nucleotides read TGTGCCAGCAGCTCGGCCATCACAGATACGCAGTATTTT. Translated: CASSSAITDTQYF.

This clonotype was observed at least ten times. The chain uses TRBV20-1 and TRBJ1-1, with D uncertain. Germline CDR1 reads DFQATT; CDR2 reads SNEGSKA (reference sequence). The V end was cut by 2 bases, the J end by 5 bases, with 6 bases between. The CDR3 sequence is 11 residues long. The CDR3 loop is CSARLLTEAFF. In nucleotides, the CDR3 is TGCAGTGCTAGATTGCTAACTGAAGCTTTCTTT.

Of note for this clonotype: One base separates it from a far larger clone, so it is likely a read error. The chain links TRBV6-4 to TRBJ1-1; D is undetermined. The V end lost 5 bases, the J end lost 6 bases, and 19 bases lay between the germline ends. Germline V gives CDR1 MRHNA, CDR2 SNTAGT. The CDR3 runs to 15 residues. CDR3 sequence (DNA): TGTGCCAGCAGTTACGGTTGGGCGGGTGCTTCTGAAGCTTTCTTT. Protein product: CASSYGWAGASEAFF.

This clonotype came up many times. The chain is built from TRBV20-1 and TRBJ1-2, with D possibly TRBD1 on 5 matching bases. Germline lookup yields CDR1 DFQATT and CDR2 SNEGSKA (reference sequence). Trimming left V 0 bases short and J 4 bases short, with 12 bases between. The CDR3 covers 14 residues. CDR3 DNA sequence: TGCAGTGCTAGAGATACGGGGGGAGGCTATGGCTACACCTTC. Protein: CSARDTGGGYGYTF.

V usage is TRBV28 and J usage is TRBJ2-4; 7 bases agree with TRBD1. The J segment lost 0 bases and the V segment lost 8 bases, leaving 13 bases of the junction unmatched. The CDR3 runs to 17 residues. The germline V gene has CDR1 MDHEN and CDR2 SYDVKM. This chain's CDR3 is CASSPDLDRVAKNIQYF. The CDR3 DNA follows: TGTGCCAGCTCACCCGACCTCGACAGGGTAGCCAAAAACATTCAGTACTTC.

In this sample, this clonotype turned up many times. The rearrangement joins TRBV11-2 to TRBJ2-4; D unresolved. CDR1 is SGHAT and CDR2 is FQNNGV in the germline V gene. Trimming removed 1 base from V and 0 bases from J, with 7 bases in between. The CDR3 covers 15 residues. Here the CDR3 reads CASSLGLLAKNIQYF. CDR3 DNA sequence: TGTGCCAGCAGCTTAGGTTTGTTAGCCAAAAACATTCAGTACTTC.

This clonotype was found a few times. The chain has TRBV6-4 and TRBJ2-3; 11 bases agree with TRBD1. With 5 bases clipped from V and 1 base from J, the junction kept 5 bases outside the gene matches. The CDR3 is 16 residues long. CDR1 MRHNA and CDR2 SNTAGT come from the germline V gene. This chain's CDR3 is CASSPGQGDGTDTQYF. In nucleotides, the CDR3 is TGTGCCAGCAGTCCGGGACAGGGGGATGGCACAGATACGCAGTATTTT.

This clonotype was seen once. V usage is TRBV29-1 and J usage is TRBJ2-2, with D unclear. CDR1 and CDR2 from the germline V gene are SQVTM and ANQGSEA. The CDR3 has 11 residues. Trimming stripped 4 bases from V and 6 bases from J, with 6 bases between. The CDR3 spells CSVGGAGELFF. The CDR3 coding sequence is TGCAGCGTTGGTGGGGCCGGGGAGCTGTTTTTT.

Regarding this clonotype: Possible read error: a much larger clone is one base away. The conserved closing phenylalanine or tryptophan is absent in this CDR3, likely reflecting a read error. The chain recombines TRBV12-3 or TRBV12-4 with TRBJ1-5; D not resolved. V lost 6 bases to trimming and J lost 4 bases, with 10 bases between them. The CDR3 contains 13 residues. The CDR3 DNA is TGTGCCAGCAGACTAGGATCGAATCAGCCCCAGCATTCT. It translates to CASRLGSNQPQHS.

This clonotype occurred a few times. Here the CDR3 reads CASSSRGSPQETQYF. CDR3 DNA sequence: TGTGCCAGCAGCTCAAGAGGGAGCCCTCAAGAGACCCAGTACTTC. The chain links TRBV27 to TRBJ2-5; perhaps TRBD2 as D (5 bases). CDR1 MNHEY and CDR2 SMNVEV come from the germline V gene (reference sequence). Between the trimmed V and J ends, which lost 6 bases and 2 bases, there was a span of 16 bases. The CDR3 length is 15 residues.

This clonotype was found many times. The rearrangement joins TRBV30 to TRBJ2-1, with 9 positions matching TRBD2. The trim removed 2 bases at V and 6 bases at J, leaving 5 bases unmatched. Germline values: CDR1 GTSNPN, CDR2 SVGIG (reference sequence). The CDR3 runs 14 residues. Here the CDR3 reads CAWSPGTSPNEQFF. In DNA, the CDR3 is TGTGCCTGGAGTCCCGGGACTAGCCCCAATGAGCAGTTCTTC.

This clonotype was detected ten times or more. This chain connects TRBV28 to TRBJ2-6; D is ambiguous. The CDR3 totals 19 residues. V lost 4 bases and J 0 bases, leaving 19 bases between the germline ends. Germline V gene data show CDR1 as MDHEN and CDR2 as SYDVKM. The DNA of the CDR3 is TGTGCCAGCAGTTCCAATCGGATAGCTACCTTCTCTGGGGCCAACGTCCTGACTTTC. Its translation: CASSSNRIATFSGANVLTF.